This is a list of T cell receptor beta chains from one sample in a study of T cell changes during pregnancy in multiple sclerosis. This table comes from immunoSEQ multiplex PCR, and its TCRdb copy is limited to in-frame clones, with some not included. The sample lists just under 95,000 clones; 85% to 95% were seen once. This material consisted of peripheral blood, taken in the first trimester of pregnancy. The receptor source for this set is a female donor with multiple sclerosis, enrolled in a pregnancy study. Each CDR3 is given with its conserved first and last residue. The D gene is left open where the match is weak. Where a row states a size, it is once, few, many or the class of an expanded clone; other rows omit it.

V	J	size	D	CDR3	DNA
TRBV5-1	TRBJ2-4	-	-	CASSLSGGQNIQYF	TGCGCCAGCAGCTTGAGCGGCGGGCAAAACATTCAGTACTTC
TRBV5-1	TRBJ1-1	-	TRBD1	CASSLAGTGGTEAFF	TGCGCCAGCAGCTTGGCCGGGACAGGGGGCACTGAAGCTTTCTTT
TRBV5-1	TRBJ2-7	once	TRBD2	CASGASGIYEQYF	TGCGCCAGCGGAGCTAGCGGGATCTACGAGCAGTACTTC
TRBV28	TRBJ2-7	-	TRBD2	CASSTDQGLAGGSYEQYF	TGTGCCAGCAGTACTGATCAGGGACTAGCGGGGGGCTCCTACGAGCAGTACTTC
TRBV6-5	TRBJ2-7	-	TRBD2	CASSYSGGGYEQYF	TGTGCCAGCAGTTACTCTGGGGGAGGGTACGAGCAGTACTTC
TRBV19	TRBJ2-3	-	-	CASSIDHPSLYANTDTQYF	TGTGCCAGTAGTATAGATCATCCTAGCCTATATGCAAACACAGATACGCAGTATTTT
TRBV4-3	TRBJ2-1	-	-	CASSQEPPSDSYNEQFF	TGCGCCAGCAGCCAAGAACCCCCTAGTGACTCCTACAATGAGCAGTTCTTC
TRBV19	TRBJ1-1	-	-	CASTIPLGSGSTEAFF	TGTGCCAGTACCATACCCCTCGGGAGCGGAAGTACTGAAGCTTTCTTT
TRBV5-1	TRBJ1-2	-	-	CASSQAGFYGYTF	TGCGCCAGCAGCCAGGCGGGATTTTATGGCTACACCTTC
TRBV28	TRBJ1-5	-	-	CASSLSGGNQPQHF	TGTGCCAGCAGTTTATCAGGGGGCAATCAGCCCCAGCATTTT
TRBV9	TRBJ1-2	-	-	CASSVASYGYTF	TGTGCCAGCAGCGTAGCGAGCTATGGCTACACCTTC
TRBV5-4	TRBJ2-2	-	TRBD1	CASSRTGGGGELFF	TGTGCCAGCAGCCGGACAGGGGGCGGCGGGGAGCTGTTTTTT
TRBV4-2	TRBJ2-1	-	TRBD2	CASSPLSLREGYNEQFF	TGTGCCAGCAGCCCTCTATCCCTTCGGGAGGGGTACAATGAGCAGTTCTTC
TRBV4-1	TRBJ2-7	-	-	CASSQVKGVSYEQYF	TGCGCCAGCAGCCAAGTGAAAGGGGTCTCCTACGAGCAGTACTTC
TRBV25-1	TRBJ2-5	-	-	CASSEIRGHQETQYF	TGTGCCAGCAGTGAGATAAGGGGTCACCAAGAGACCCAGTACTTC
TRBV5-1	TRBJ2-2	-	TRBD2	CASSSRTRNTGELFF	TGCGCCAGCAGCTCTAGGACTAGGAACACCGGGGAGCTGTTTTTT
TRBV29-1	TRBJ2-1	-	-	CSVEDPLTQTIGEQFF	TGCAGCGTTGAAGATCCCCTGACTCAGACTATCGGTGAGCAGTTCTTC
TRBV28	TRBJ1-2	once	TRBD1	CASSGTGGNYGYTF	TGTGCCAGCAGCGGGACAGGGGGCAACTATGGCTACACCTTC
TRBV7-9	TRBJ2-1	-	-	CASSPPEGYHNEQFF	TGTGCCAGCAGCCCCCCGGAGGGCTACCACAATGAGCAGTTCTTC
TRBV29-1	TRBJ2-1	-	TRBD1	CSVVTQGGVGLDEQFF	TGCAGCGTGGTAACCCAAGGGGGCGTCGGGTTGGATGAGCAGTTCTTC
TRBV28	TRBJ1-2	-	-	CASRHPGGYTF	TGTGCCAGCAGGCACCCGGGAGGCTACACCTTC
TRBV5-1	TRBJ2-5	-	TRBD2	CASTPFILAGEGETQYF	TGCGCCAGCACCCCCTTCATCCTAGCGGGAGAGGGGGAGACCCAGTACTTC
TRBV10-3	TRBJ1-5	-	-	CAIKARPQPQHF	TGTGCCATCAAGGCCAGGCCTCAGCCCCAGCATTTT
TRBV7-9	TRBJ2-2	-	TRBD2	CASSWTSGRGGELFF	TGTGCCAGCAGCTGGACTAGCGGGAGAGGCGGGGAGCTGTTTTTT
TRBV19	TRBJ2-1	few	TRBD2	CASSASGGLGNEQFF	TGTGCCAGTAGTGCTAGCGGGGGGTTGGGCAATGAGCAGTTCTTC
TRBV28	TRBJ1-2	-	TRBD1	CASSFQGGYGYTF	TGTGCCAGCAGTTTCCAGGGGGGATATGGCTACACCTTC
TRBV4-1	TRBJ2-7	-	TRBD2	CASSQRDSGSSYEQYF	TGCGCCAGCAGCCAGCGGGATAGCGGGAGCTCCTACGAGCAGTACTTC
TRBV4-3	TRBJ2-7	once	TRBD2	CASSQDSGRYDEQYF	TGCGCCAGCAGCCAAGACAGCGGGAGATACGACGAGCAGTACTTC
TRBV7-8	TRBJ1-1	once	-	CASGSGGARNTEAFF	TGTGCCAGCGGTTCGGGTGGGGCTCGAAACACTGAAGCTTTCTTT
TRBV11-1	TRBJ2-5	-	TRBD1	CASSFGTGGRETQYF	TGTGCCAGCAGCTTCGGGACAGGGGGCCGCGAGACCCAGTACTTC
TRBV11-2	TRBJ2-3	-	TRBD1	CASSLVDRGTDTQYF	TGTGCCAGCAGCTTAGTGGACAGGGGCACAGATACGCAGTATTTT
TRBV27	TRBJ2-1	-	TRBD1	CASAPGTGSNEQFF	TGTGCCAGCGCTCCCGGGACAGGGAGTAATGAGCAGTTCTTC
TRBV7-3	TRBJ2-2	-	TRBD1	CASSLPRGTGAGELFF	TGTGCCAGCAGCTTACCCCGCGGGACAGGGGCAGGGGAGCTGTTTTTT
TRBV7-9	TRBJ2-2	-	TRBD1	CASSSRQGGTGELFF	TGTGCCAGCAGCTCAAGACAGGGGGGCACCGGGGAGCTGTTTTTT
TRBV6-5	TRBJ2-5	-	TRBD2	CASSYGEGGKETQYF	TGTGCCAGCAGTTACGGGGAGGGCGGGAAGGAGACCCAGTACTTC
TRBV5-1	TRBJ1-3	-	-	CASSLVSTGSGNTIYF	TGCGCCAGCAGCTTGGTGTCAACGGGGTCTGGAAACACCATATATTTT
TRBV2	TRBJ2-7	-	TRBD1	CASSDPVTGTYEQYF	TGTGCCAGCAGTGACCCGGTGACAGGGACCTACGAGCAGTACTTC
TRBV29-1	TRBJ1-5	-	-	CSVQLGINQPQHF	TGCAGCGTTCAACTGGGCATCAATCAGCCCCAGCATTTT
TRBV5-4	TRBJ2-7	-	-	CASSSQGKETYEQYF	TGTGCCAGCAGCTCGCAGGGGAAAGAAACCTACGAGCAGTACTTC
TRBV7-8	TRBJ2-3	-	-	CASSFYTDTQYF	TGTGCCAGCAGCTTTTATACAGATACGCAGTATTTT
TRBV9	TRBJ2-7	once	-	CASSIRESYEQYF	TGTGCCAGCAGCATCAGGGAATCATACGAGCAGTACTTC
TRBV5-1	TRBJ2-7	-	TRBD1	CASSFLSRQGLDYEQYF	TGCGCCAGCAGCTTCCTATCCCGACAGGGCCTGGACTACGAGCAGTACTTC
TRBV15	TRBJ1-1	-	-	CATSTTGSGDTEAFF	TGTGCCACCAGCACTACGGGATCAGGGGACACTGAAGCTTTCTTT
TRBV7-9	TRBJ2-3	-	-	CASSLGRDSTDTQYF	TGTGCCAGCAGCTTAGGTCGGGATAGCACAGATACGCAGTATTTT
TRBV9	TRBJ2-3	-	-	CASSVQGSDTQYF	TGTGCCAGCAGCGTCCAGGGATCAGATACGCAGTATTTT
TRBV5-6	TRBJ1-2	-	-	CASSLLGGGGAYGYTF	TGTGCCAGCAGCTTGCTTGGGGGCGGTGGGGCGTATGGCTACACCTTC
TRBV27	TRBJ2-3	-	TRBD2	CASRRGASGRNTDTQYF	TGTGCCAGCAGGCGCGGGGCTAGCGGGAGAAACACAGATACGCAGTATTTT
TRBV28	TRBJ1-1	-	-	CASNGNDKLEAFF	TGTGCCAGCAACGGGAACGATAAACTTGAAGCTTTCTTT
TRBV5-6	TRBJ2-3	-	TRBD2	CASSRLAGGPTDTQYF	TGTGCCAGCAGCCGCCTAGCGGGAGGGCCGACAGATACGCAGTATTTT
TRBV7-8	TRBJ2-7	-	TRBD1	CASSLIERDRQYF	TGTGCCAGCAGCTTAATCGAACGGGACAGGCAGTACTTC
TRBV7-9	TRBJ2-7	-	TRBD1	CASSWGDREQYF	TGTGCCAGCAGCTGGGGGGACAGGGAGCAGTACTTC
TRBV6-5	TRBJ1-2	-	TRBD1	CASSSTTGEYGYTF	TGTGCCAGCAGTTCCACGACAGGGGAGTATGGCTACACCTTC
TRBV6-1	TRBJ1-5	-	TRBD1	CASRDSGNQPQHF	TGTGCCAGTAGGGACAGTGGCAATCAGCCCCAGCATTTT
TRBV6-6	TRBJ1-2	-	-	CASRGEGLQGGSGYTF	TGTGCCAGCAGGGGGGAGGGCTTACAGGGAGGAAGTGGCTACACCTTC
TRBV27	TRBJ2-3	-	-	CASRAAGADTQYF	TGTGCCAGCAGAGCCGCGGGGGCGGATACGCAGTATTTT